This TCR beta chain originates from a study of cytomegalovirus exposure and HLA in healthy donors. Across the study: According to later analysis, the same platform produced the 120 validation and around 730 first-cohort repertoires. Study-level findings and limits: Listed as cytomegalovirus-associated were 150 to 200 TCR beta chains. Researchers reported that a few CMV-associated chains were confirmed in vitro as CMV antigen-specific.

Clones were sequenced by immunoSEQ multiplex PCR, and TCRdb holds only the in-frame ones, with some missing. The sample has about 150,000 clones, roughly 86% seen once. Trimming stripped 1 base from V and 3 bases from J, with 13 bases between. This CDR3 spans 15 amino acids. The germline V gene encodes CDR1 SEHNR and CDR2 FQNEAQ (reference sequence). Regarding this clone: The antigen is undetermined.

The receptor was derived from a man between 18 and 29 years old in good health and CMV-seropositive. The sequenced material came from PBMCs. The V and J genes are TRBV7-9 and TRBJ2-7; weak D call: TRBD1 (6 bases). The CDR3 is CASSLEDGRGYEQYF. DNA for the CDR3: TGTGCCAGCAGCTTAGAAGACGGCAGGGGCTACGAGCAGTACTTC.